The subject of this entry is one T cell receptor (beta chain). The conserved final phenylalanine or tryptophan is absent from the CDR3, which likely points to a read error. This specimen belongs to a study of T-cell reconstitution after alpha-beta-depleted transplantation in children. As it was prepared, the TCRbeta library received unique molecular identifiers. A single record per CDR3 protein comes from TCRdb applying MiXCR to the PCR reads. The table lists some 590,000 distinct CDR3 sequences, roughly a tenth of them singletons. This clonotype was obtained from a human donor who donated a stem cell graft to a child with acute myeloid leukemia. The sample was PBMCs from the stem cell graft donor, taken from the stem cell graft.

The chain's CDR3 is CASSLNIDNEQFC. The CDR3 coding sequence is TGTGCCAGCAGTTTAAACATAGACAATGAGCAGTTCTGC. The chain has TRBV12-3 or TRBV12-4 and TRBJ2-1; D gene uncertain. The V end was cut by 2 bases, the J end by 5 bases, with 7 bases between. The CDR3 extends over 13 amino acids.